The T cell receptor beta chain under discussion was sequenced for a study of cytomegalovirus exposure and HLA in healthy donors. Study-wide findings and caveats: High sensitivity and specificity were reportedly achieved when the classifier diagnosed cytomegalovirus status. Rare TCR sequences dominated, though some public TCRs recurred in many donors. Subsequent analysis found a tendency for first-cohort TCR clusters to co-occur within the 95 to 150 validation repertoires.

Some clones are missing from TCRdb's copy, which holds only in-frame ones; the method was immunoSEQ multiplex PCR. This table holds 110,000 or so clones, roughly 84% found once. Details on this clone: Its specificity is not known.

Specimen: PBMCs. The receptor comes from a woman under 30 in good health and CMV-seronegative.

The CDR3 nucleotides read TGTGCCAGCAGCCATCGGGGGGACTTTCCGAGCTCCTACAATGAGCAGTTCTTC. It yields the protein CASSHRGDFPSSYNEQFF. The V gene is TRBV4-2, the J gene TRBJ2-1; TRBD2 agrees at 7 bases. The V and J ends lost 3 bases and 0 bases, in that order; junction bases with no gene match: 11. This CDR3 is built from 18 residues. Germline V gene sequence: CDR1 LGHNA, CDR2 YNFKEQ.